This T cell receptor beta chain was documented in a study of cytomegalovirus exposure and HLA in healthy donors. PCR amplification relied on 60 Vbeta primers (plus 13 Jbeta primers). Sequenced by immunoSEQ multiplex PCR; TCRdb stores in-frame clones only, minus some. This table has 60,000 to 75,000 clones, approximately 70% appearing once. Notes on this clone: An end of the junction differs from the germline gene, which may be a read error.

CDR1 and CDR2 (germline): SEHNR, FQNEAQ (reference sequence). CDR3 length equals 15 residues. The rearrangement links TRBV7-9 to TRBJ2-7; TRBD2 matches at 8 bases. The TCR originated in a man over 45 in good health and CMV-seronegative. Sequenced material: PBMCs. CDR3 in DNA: TGTTCCAGCAGCTTAGAAGGCGGGGGGATCTACGAGCAGTACTTC. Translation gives CSSSLEGGGIYEQYF.